This TCR beta chain was recorded in a study of CD8+ T cells in alopecia areata. The germline V gene encodes CDR1 KGHSH and CDR2 LQKENI. The CDR3 sequence is 15 residues long. V was clipped by 3 bases and J by 0 bases, with 9 bases between them. RNA extraction was followed by reverse transcription into cDNA, which acted as the sequencing template. Sequencing used immunoSEQ multiplex PCR; TCRdb keeps in-frame clones, though not all of them. This sample yields some 110,000 clones, of which more than 30% are seen a single time; about 3.1% belongs to the top ten. This clone was detected a few times. The clonotype originates from a human donor with alopecia areata. The genes are TRBV18 and TRBJ2-4, with D unclear. Sequencing was carried out using CD4+ T cells sorted from blood. The CDR3 protein is CASSPVQEAKNIQYF. The CDR3, as DNA: TGTGCCAGCTCACCGGTCCAGGAAGCCAAAAACATTCAGTACTTC.